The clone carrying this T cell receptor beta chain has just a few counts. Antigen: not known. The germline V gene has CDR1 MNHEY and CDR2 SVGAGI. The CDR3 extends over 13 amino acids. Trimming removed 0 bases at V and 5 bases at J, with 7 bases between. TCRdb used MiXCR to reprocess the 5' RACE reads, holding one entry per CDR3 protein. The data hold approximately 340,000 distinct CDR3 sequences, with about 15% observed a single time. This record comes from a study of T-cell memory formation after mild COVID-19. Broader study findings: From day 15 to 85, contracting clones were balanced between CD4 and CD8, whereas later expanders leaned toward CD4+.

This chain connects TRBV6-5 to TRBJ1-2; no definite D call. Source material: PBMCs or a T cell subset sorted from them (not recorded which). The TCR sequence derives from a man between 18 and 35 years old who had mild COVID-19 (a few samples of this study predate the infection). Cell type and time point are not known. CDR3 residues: CASSYSSAYGYTF. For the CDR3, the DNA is TGTGCCAGCAGTTACTCGTCCGCTTATGGCTACACCTTC.